What follows are 20 T cell receptor beta chains derived from one specimen sequenced in a study of shared T cell receptors in the human thymus. Assay: immunoSEQ multiplex PCR; the TCRdb copy retains only in-frame clones and omits some. The table has about 660,000 clones, more than 70% seen once. The sample was also reused in another study, on human thymus T cells.

Sequencing was done on a sample of thymocytes. The receptor source for this set is a boy less than two years old with a congenital heart defect.

V gene TRBV28 combines with J gene TRBJ2-1; tentatively, D is TRBD2 (6 bases). V shed 6 bases and J shed 6 bases, with 18 bases lying between them. CDR3 length equals 15 residues. From germline, CDR1 is MDHEN and CDR2 SYDVKM. CDR3 DNA sequence: TGTGCCAGCAGGGAGGGGACGGAGACACCCAATGAGCAGTTCTTC. This encodes CASREGTETPNEQFF.

The V gene is TRBV27, the J gene TRBJ2-7; D may be TRBD2 (7 bases). Trimming took off 5 bases at V and 3 bases at J, with 14 bases between the two ends. Germline V gene lookup returns CDR1 MNHEY and CDR2 SMNVEV (reference sequence). The CDR3 runs 14 residues. The CDR3 sequence is CASSLGGLHYEQYF. CDR3 nucleotides: TGTGCCAGCAGTCTGGGGGGGCTCCACTACGAGCAGTACTTC.

The gene calls are TRBV5-1 and TRBJ2-3, with 10 positions matching TRBD2. Germline V gene lookup returns CDR1 SGHRS and CDR2 YFSETQ. This CDR3 has 16 amino acids. Germline trimming cut 4 bases from V and 3 bases from J; bases unmatched to any gene: 8. The CDR3 region has the DNA TGCGCCAGCAGCCAAAAACTTAGCGGGAGGACAGATACGCAGTATTTT. It yields the protein CASSQKLSGRTDTQYF.

V is TRBV19 and J is TRBJ2-1; 12 bases fit TRBD2. The CDR3 has 18 amino acids. V shed 10 bases, J shed 0 bases, and the junction held 13 bases outside the gene matches. CDR1 and CDR2 from the germline V gene are LNHDA and SQIVND (reference sequence). The CDR3 DNA reads TGTGCCACCACACCCACGACTAGCGGGGGACCCTCCTACAATGAGCAGTTCTTC. Its translation: CATTPTTSGGPSYNEQFF.

This chain links TRBV4-1 with TRBJ2-3, with D perhaps TRBD2 (5 bases). Germline values: CDR1 MGHRA, CDR2 YSYEKL. V lost 1 base to trimming and J lost 4 bases, with 12 bases between them. The CDR3 is 15 residues long. CDR3 nucleotide sequence: TGCGCCAGCAGCCAAGCGGGGAGAGTTGCAGATACGCAGTATTTT. Translating it yields CASSQAGRVADTQYF.

The rearrangement links TRBV6-5 to TRBJ1-4; TRBD1 is a possible D gene (6 bases). Between the trimmed V and J ends, which lost 6 bases and 5 bases, there was a span of 16 bases. The CDR3 sequence is 15 residues long. CDR1 and CDR2 (germline): MNHEY, SVGAGI. The CDR3 reads CASSSTGGPNEKLFF. The CDR3, as DNA: TGTGCCAGCAGCTCCACGGGGGGCCCGAATGAAAAACTGTTTTTT.

The table lists this clone with a count of one. V is TRBV14 and J is TRBJ2-7, with D perhaps matching TRBD1 (6 bases). Germline V gives CDR1 SGHDN, CDR2 FVKESK. The CDR3 spans 16 residues. Trimming removed 0 bases from V and 0 bases from J, with 12 bases in between. CDR3 in DNA: TGTGCCAGCAGCCAAGAGAGTGGGACAAGCTCCTACGAGCAGTACTTC. It is translated as CASSQESGTSSYEQYF.

This clone was counted between two and nine times. This chain uses TRBV5-1 with TRBJ2-2; TRBD2 matches 14 bases. J gave up 6 bases and V 4 bases, and 5 bases lay outside the gene matches. The CDR3 loop spans 16 amino acids. Per the germline V gene, CDR1 is SGHRS and CDR2 is YFSETQ. The CDR3 DNA reads as TGCGCCAGCAGCACCGGACTAGCGGGAGGTGCCGGGGAGCTGTTTTTT. It specifies CASSTGLAGGAGELFF.

The chain carries TRBV2 and TRBJ2-3; tentative D call: TRBD1 (5 bases). Germline V gives CDR1 SNHLY, CDR2 FYNNEI. CDR3 length: 15 amino acids. The V end lost 2 bases, the J end lost 4 bases, and 13 bases lay between the germline ends. This CDR3 reads CASSEPAGKADTQYF. In DNA form, the CDR3 reads TGTGCCAGCAGTGAACCGGCAGGGAAGGCAGATACGCAGTATTTT. The variable domain in full, completed from reference TRBV2 and TRBJ2-3, reads EPEVTQTPSHQVTQMGQEVILRCVPISNHLYFYWYRQILGQKVEFLVSFYNNEISEKSEIFDDQFSVERPDGSNFTLKIRSTKLEDSAMYFCASSEPAGKADTQYFGPGTRLTVL.

The chain links TRBV9 to TRBJ2-3, with 8 bases identical to TRBD2. The junction had 5 bases not matched to a gene; V was cut back by 0 bases and J by 2 bases. The germline gives CDR1 SGDLS, CDR2 YYNGEE. The CDR3 covers 16 residues. The CDR3 sequence: CASSVGISGATDTQYF. The DNA of the CDR3 is TGTGCCAGCAGCGTAGGTATTAGCGGGGCCACAGATACGCAGTATTTT.

The chain employs TRBV30 and TRBJ1-1; 9 nucleotides match TRBD1. Looked up from germline, CDR1 is GTSNPN and CDR2 is SVGIG (reference sequence). This CDR3 is 15 amino acids long. Trimming removed 4 bases from V and 4 bases from J; junction bases left unmatched: 10. Written as DNA, the CDR3 is TGTGCCTGGATCAAACAGGGGGCGCAAGGCACTGAAGCTTTCTTT. Protein sequence: CAWIKQGAQGTEAFF.

In its sample, this clone was seen once. The chain is built from TRBV5-5 and TRBJ2-7; no definite D call. Germline V gives CDR1 SGHKS, CDR2 YYEKEE (reference sequence). CDR3 size: 13 residues. V was shortened by 0 bases and J by 2 bases, with 6 bases between the two germline ends. The CDR3 sequence: CASSLDKPYEQYF. CDR3 sequence (DNA): TGTGCCAGCAGCTTGGACAAACCCTACGAGCAGTACTTC.

The count of this clone is one. The chain combines TRBV5-1 with TRBJ1-2; a possible D gene is TRBD1 (6 bases). The germline CDR1 and CDR2 sequences are SGHRS and YFSETQ. V was trimmed by 0 bases and J by 4 bases, leaving 25 bases between them. The CDR3 sequence is 19 residues long. CDR3 sequence reads: CASSLGPGTGCKVGYGYTF. CDR3 nucleotides: TGCGCCAGCAGCTTGGGCCCCGGCACAGGGTGTAAGGTCGGCTATGGCTACACCTTC.

The chain recombines TRBV6-4 with TRBJ2-3; D might be TRBD2 (7 bases). V dropped 3 bases and J dropped 5 bases, with 18 bases sitting between them. The V gene's germline CDR1 is MRHNA and CDR2 SNTAGT. The CDR3 length is 16 residues. CDR3 nucleotides: TGTGCCAGCAGTGAATATCGGGGGGCCGACGGAGATACGCAGTATTTT. Amino acids: CASSEYRGADGDTQYF.

The chain uses TRBV28 and TRBJ2-7; the D gene is possibly TRBD1 (6 bases). V lost 6 bases, J lost 0 bases, and 18 bases lay in between. CDR1 is MDHEN and CDR2 is SYDVKM in the germline V gene. The CDR3 consists of 16 residues. This CDR3 reads CASSQALGDISYEQYF. Written as DNA, the CDR3 is TGTGCCAGCAGCCAAGCCCTAGGGGACATCTCCTACGAGCAGTACTTC.

The chain couples TRBV7-9 to TRBJ2-5; TRBD1 matches 11 bases. The J call could be wrong; TRBJ2-7 is a better fit for the DNA end. The germline gives CDR1 SEHNR, CDR2 FQNEAQ (reference sequence). The CDR3 has 16 residues. Here the CDR3 reads CASSSRWTGGSDEQYF. CDR3 coding DNA: TGTGCCAGCAGCTCAAGGTGGACAGGGGGCAGCGACGAGCAGTACTTC.

This clone was seen more than once but under ten times. The chain combines TRBV4-3 with TRBJ1-2; 7 bases map to TRBD1. Germline lookup yields CDR1 LGHNA and CDR2 YSLEER. The CDR3 length is 15 residues. After removal of 1 base from V and 8 bases from J, the junction contained 10 bases not matched to a gene. The DNA of the CDR3 is TGCGCCAGCAGCCAAGGACGAGGGGGCGGTACAGGCTACACCTTC. Translation gives CASSQGRGGGTGYTF.

J is TRBJ1-5 and V is TRBV19; 7 positions agree with TRBD1. The CDR3 covers 21 residues. Germline V gene data show CDR1 as LNHDA and CDR2 as SQIVND (reference sequence). The J segment lost 0 bases and the V segment lost 3 bases, leaving 20 bases of the junction unmatched. The CDR3 DNA reads as TGTGCCAGTAGTATCGATGGGAGTGGTAGGGGGCGAACAATTAGCAATCAGCCCCAGCATTTT. Translation: CASSIDGSGRGRTISNQPQHF.

The chain combines TRBV29-1 with TRBJ2-5; D perhaps matches TRBD1 (6 bases). This CDR3 is built from 15 residues. Trimming took 6 bases from V and 0 from J, leaving 17 bases between them. CDR1 is SQVTM, CDR2 ANQGSEA, per germline. DNA for the CDR3: TGCAGCGTGGCTCCGGGACACAAGTACCAAGAGACCCAGTACTTC. Protein: CSVAPGHKYQETQYF.

Only a few counts were recorded for this clone. The chain employs TRBV18 and TRBJ2-7, with 10 bases identical to TRBD1. CDR3 size: 15 residues. Germline lookup yields CDR1 KGHSH and CDR2 LQKENI. Trimming at V came to 6 bases and at J to 5 bases, leaving 10 bases not matched to a gene. The CDR3 region has the DNA TGTGCCAGCTCTCCCGGGACAGGGGATGAACACGAGCAGTACTTC. It codes for CASSPGTGDEHEQYF.